The 32 T cell receptor beta chains below were found in one sample sequenced in a study of cytomegalovirus exposure and HLA in healthy donors. Produced via immunoSEQ multiplex PCR; TCRdb's table is partial and in-frame only. The sample shows 250,000 or so clones, about 90% of them seen only once. Material: PBMCs. These receptors were obtained from a man aged 18 to 29 in good health and CMV-seropositive.

This chain uses TRBV6-5 with TRBJ2-1; a weak D match, TRBD2 (6 bases). The V and J ends lost 0 bases and 3 bases respectively, with 9 bases between them. The CDR3 extends over 15 amino acids. The germline CDR1 and CDR2 sequences are MNHEY and SVGAGI. In DNA, the CDR3 is TGTGCCAGCAGTTACTCGGCTAGCGACTACAATGAGCAGTTCTTC. As protein: CASSYSASDYNEQFF.

The rearrangement joins TRBV6-9 to TRBJ1-4; possible D gene TRBD1, 6 bases. The CDR3 totals 11 residues. Germline V gene data show CDR1 as MNHGY and CDR2 as SVAAGI. The V end lost 9 bases, the J end lost 5 bases, and 7 bases lay between the germline ends. The CDR3 bases are TGTGCCAGGGGGGCAAATGAAAAACTGTTTTTT. Residues: CARGANEKLFF.

CDR3 residues: CSVHRGHEQYF. The CDR3 nucleotides read TGCAGCGTTCACAGGGGACACGAGCAGTACTTC. The rearrangement joins TRBV29-1 to TRBJ2-7, with 7 bases lining up with TRBD1. J gave up 5 bases and V 5 bases, and 3 bases lay outside the gene matches. The CDR3 is made up of 11 amino acids. CDR1 SQVTM and CDR2 ANQGSEA come from the germline V gene.

This chain connects TRBV5-1 to TRBJ2-7; TRBD2 matches 8 bases. Trimming at V came to 2 bases and at J to 6 bases, leaving 16 bases not matched to a gene. This CDR3 spans 17 amino acids. Germline V gene sequence: CDR1 SGHRS, CDR2 YFSETQ. The CDR3 region is CASSFNGRAASFGEQYF. CDR3 sequence (DNA): TGCGCCAGCAGCTTCAACGGGAGGGCCGCCAGCTTCGGCGAGCAGTACTTC.

The chain carries TRBV14 and TRBJ2-7; 11 bases align to TRBD2. Germline V gives CDR1 SGHDN, CDR2 FVKESK. V was pared by 8 bases and J by 3 bases, with 9 bases of the junction left unmatched. The CDR3 extends over 15 amino acids. CDR3 bases: TGTGCCAGCTGGGAGGGGACTAGCGGCCACTACGAGCAGTACTTC. It codes for CASWEGTSGHYEQYF.

The chain recombines TRBV6-1 with TRBJ1-1, with D possibly matching TRBD1 (6 bases). The CDR3 is made up of 14 amino acids. Germline loops: CDR1 MNHNS, CDR2 SASEGT. Trimming left V 4 bases short and J 4 bases short, with 13 bases between. The CDR3 nucleotides read TGTGCCAGCAGTGGAAAGAGGGGGGGCACTGAAGCTTTCTTT. It is translated as CASSGKRGGTEAFF.

The chain carries TRBV18 and TRBJ1-1; D perhaps matches TRBD1 (6 bases). The germline CDR1 and CDR2 sequences are KGHSH and LQKENI. The CDR3 length is 13 residues. Between the trimmed V and J ends, which lost 5 bases and 2 bases, there was a span of 9 bases. CDR3 amino acids: CASSVQGNTEAFF. The CDR3 bases are TGTGCCAGCTCAGTACAGGGAAACACTGAAGCTTTCTTT.

This chain connects TRBV29-1 to TRBJ1-3; D is uncertain. Germline V CDR1 and CDR2: SQVTM, ANQGSEA. The CDR3 consists of 12 residues. Trimming shortened V by 6 bases and J by 4 bases, and 10 bases separated the two germline ends. The CDR3, as DNA: TGCAGCGTCGACCTGGGCGGAAACACCATATATTTT. Its translation is CSVDLGGNTIYF.

V and J are TRBV6-5 and TRBJ2-7; TRBD1 might be the D (5 bases). The length of the CDR3 is 16 residues. The germline V gene encodes CDR1 MNHEY and CDR2 SVGAGI. V was clipped by 0 bases and J by 0 bases, with 12 bases between them. The CDR3 loop reads CASSYSSSGFSYEQYF. In DNA, the CDR3 is TGTGCCAGCAGTTACTCGAGTTCAGGGTTCTCCTACGAGCAGTACTTC.

CDR3 nucleotide sequence: TGTGCCAGCAGCTTGGGGACACCCTATGGCTACACCTTC. Its translation is CASSLGTPYGYTF. This chain connects TRBV5-6 to TRBJ1-2; perhaps TRBD1 as D (5 bases). Germline-derived CDR1 and CDR2 are SGHDT and YYEEEE. Trimming removed 0 bases from V and 4 bases from J, with 7 bases in between. The CDR3 has 13 amino acids.

The V call is TRBV29-1, the J call TRBJ1-1; possibly TRBD1 for D (6 bases). There are 15 residues in the CDR3. Germline CDR1 is SQVTM and CDR2 is ANQGSEA. CDR3 loop: CSGGGHGQLNTEAFF. The CDR3 DNA reads TGCAGTGGGGGTGGGCATGGACAGCTTAACACTGAAGCTTTCTTT.

This chain connects TRBV18 to TRBJ2-7; D is ambiguous. Trimming removed 4 bases from V and 2 bases from J, with 18 bases in between. The germline gives CDR1 KGHSH, CDR2 LQKENI. The CDR3 spans 16 residues. The CDR3 protein is CASSLLVVGSTYEQYF. For the CDR3, the DNA is TGTGCCAGCTCACTCTTAGTAGTAGGGTCCACCTACGAGCAGTACTTC.

V usage is TRBV19 and J usage is TRBJ2-3; perhaps TRBD2 as D (5 bases). This CDR3 spans 15 amino acids. CDR1 and CDR2 (germline): LNHDA, SQIVND (reference sequence). V was trimmed by 5 bases and J by 2 bases, leaving 14 bases between them. The CDR3 DNA follows: TGTGCCAGTAGTGGGTTGACGGGGTTCACAGATACGCAGTATTTT. Its translation: CASSGLTGFTDTQYF.

The chain combines TRBV28 with TRBJ2-7; D is unresolved. This CDR3 is 12 amino acids long. Germline V lookup: CDR1 MDHEN, CDR2 SYDVKM. V was cut by 8 bases and J by 2 bases, with 10 bases left in between. The CDR3 region has the DNA TGTGCCAGCCGGTTGGGGACCTACGAGCAGTACTTC. Translation gives CASRLGTYEQYF.

The chain has TRBV27 and TRBJ2-1, with a weak D call TRBD2 (5 bases). Germline V lookup: CDR1 MNHEY, CDR2 SMNVEV (reference sequence). The length of the CDR3 is 14 residues. Trimming pared 4 bases from V and 5 bases from J, leaving 12 bases between. Written as DNA, the CDR3 is TGTGCCAGCAGTTCCGCGGGTTTCAACAATGAGCAGTTCTTC. Amino acid sequence: CASSSAGFNNEQFF.

The chain joins TRBV30 to TRBJ2-7; 9 nucleotides align to TRBD1. The CDR3 has 13 amino acids. The germline CDR1 and CDR2 sequences are GTSNPN and SVGIG (reference sequence). V dropped 3 bases and J dropped 5; count of bases not matched to a gene: 5. The CDR3 here is CAWRRDRVHEQYF. As DNA, the CDR3 is TGTGCCTGGAGGAGGGACAGGGTCCACGAGCAGTACTTC.

The chain is built from TRBV5-6 and TRBJ2-5; D is perhaps TRBD2 (6 bases). V lost 0 bases, J lost 1 base, and 10 bases lay in between. Germline CDR1 reads SGHDT; CDR2 reads YYEEEE. The CDR3 spans 15 residues. Here the CDR3 DNA reads TGTGCCAGCAGCTTGGCTCGGGACTTCCAAGAGACCCAGTACTTC. This encodes CASSLARDFQETQYF.

This chain joins TRBV12-2 and TRBJ2-3; TRBD1 is the table's D call, not checked against the DNA. TRBV12-2 is recorded as a pseudogene. The CDR3 is 17 amino acids. The CDR3 protein is CASPRLLGQNSTDTQYF. CDR3 DNA sequence: TGTGCAAGTCCCCGATTATTGGGACAGAATAGCACAGATACGCAGTATTTT.

The count of this clone is one. CDR3 protein: CASRREVATEAFF. The CDR3 DNA follows: TGTGCCAGCCGACGGGAGGTGGCCACTGAAGCTTTCTTT. V usage is TRBV7-9 and J usage is TRBJ1-1; D unclear. CDR1 is SEHNR and CDR2 is FQNEAQ in the germline V gene (reference sequence). This CDR3 has 13 residues. The germline V and J ends were trimmed by 8 bases and 4 bases, with 14 bases remaining between them.

The V and J genes are TRBV4-3 and TRBJ2-3, with TRBD2 matching 11 bases. Germline V CDR1 and CDR2: LGHNA, YSLEER. CDR3 length: 19 residues. J gave up 4 bases and V 0 bases, and 12 bases lay outside the gene matches. The CDR3 region is CASSQDAFGLAGGSDTQYF. DNA for the CDR3: TGCGCCAGCAGCCAAGATGCGTTCGGCCTAGCGGGAGGTTCAGATACGCAGTATTTT.

This sequence joins TRBV5-6 and TRBJ2-7; 11 nucleotides align to TRBD1. This CDR3 contains 15 residues. Losses at the gene ends were 0 bases for V and 3 bases for J; bases not matched to a gene: 2. Germline V gene data show CDR1 as SGHDT and CDR2 as YYEEEE. This chain's CDR3 is CASSLAGTGGYEQYF. DNA for the CDR3: TGTGCCAGCAGCTTGGCCGGGACAGGGGGCTACGAGCAGTACTTC.

This clone was counted at least ten times. The chain recombines TRBV6-1 with TRBJ2-2; TRBD2 matches 8 bases. CDR3 length equals 14 residues. Trimming removed 6 bases from V and 6 bases from J; junction bases left unmatched: 6. Per germline, CDR1 MNHNS and CDR2 SASEGT. The DNA of the CDR3 is TGTGCCAGCAGCTTCGGGACTAGGGCCGGGGAGCTGTTTTTT. This gives the protein CASSFGTRAGELFF.

The chain recombines TRBV29-1 with TRBJ2-1, with 11 bases matching TRBD1. Germline-derived CDR1 and CDR2 are SQVTM and ANQGSEA. CDR3 length equals 14 residues. V dropped 6 bases and J dropped 3; count of bases not matched to a gene: 4. The CDR3 loop reads CSVRGQGVYNEQFF. CDR3 nucleotides: TGCAGCGTGAGGGGACAGGGGGTCTACAATGAGCAGTTCTTC.

J is TRBJ2-7 and V is TRBV11-3, with D uncertain. CDR1 is SGHNT, CDR2 YENEEA, per germline. CDR3 length: 12 residues. Trimming removed 0 bases from V and 6 bases from J, with 6 bases in between. For the CDR3, the DNA is TGTGCCAGCAGCTTAGATAACGGCGAGCAGTACTTC. Protein: CASSLDNGEQYF.

The genes are TRBV2 and TRBJ1-2, with TRBD1 matching 11 bases. The CDR3 covers 17 residues. Germline V gene sequence: CDR1 SNHLY, CDR2 FYNNEI. Trimming cost V 4 bases and J 4 bases; bases outside gene matches: 11. CDR3 loop: CASSGTGGEALVYGYTF. CDR3 sequence (DNA): TGTGCCAGCAGTGGGACAGGGGGCGAGGCGCTCGTCTATGGCTACACCTTC.

J is TRBJ1-2 and V is TRBV10-3; maybe TRBD1 (5 bases). V dropped 6 bases and J dropped 3 bases, with 14 bases sitting between them. Germline V CDR1 and CDR2: ENHRY, SYGVKD. CDR3 length equals 14 residues. CDR3 sequence (DNA): TGTGCCATCAGAGCAGGGTCTTCGGACTATGGCTACACCTTC. As protein: CAIRAGSSDYGYTF.

The rearrangement links TRBV5-1 to TRBJ2-1; 12 bases fit TRBD1. Germline CDR1 is SGHRS and CDR2 is YFSETQ. The CDR3 is made up of 14 amino acids. V dropped 5 bases and J dropped 8; count of bases not matched to a gene: 5. The CDR3 nucleotides are TGCGCCAGCAGACAAGGGACAGGGGGCTATGAGCAGTTCTTC. It specifies CASRQGTGGYEQFF.

The rearrangement links TRBV28 to TRBJ1-5, with 7 bases aligning to TRBD1. Germline trimming cut 7 bases from V and 6 bases from J; bases unmatched to any gene: 9. The germline V gene encodes CDR1 MDHEN and CDR2 SYDVKM. CDR3 size: 14 residues. The CDR3 loop reads CASTQGGGLQPQHF. CDR3 sequence (DNA): TGTGCCAGCACCCAAGGAGGGGGCCTTCAGCCCCAGCATTTT.

The table lists this clone with a count of one. The chain is built from TRBV10-3 and TRBJ1-2, with TRBD1 matching over 7 bases. CDR3 length: 13 amino acids. V was clipped by 8 bases and J by 3 bases; unmatched bases: 6. The germline gives CDR1 ENHRY, CDR2 SYGVKD. This chain's CDR3 is CAIPRTGDYGYTF. CDR3 nucleotide sequence: TGTGCCATCCCAAGGACAGGAGACTATGGCTACACCTTC.

V usage is TRBV7-2 and J usage is TRBJ2-5; perhaps TRBD1 as D (6 bases). V lost 2 bases and J lost 4, with 11 bases in between. The germline V gene has CDR1 SGHTA and CDR2 FQGNSA. CDR3 size: 14 residues. The CDR3 coding sequence is TGTGCCAGCAGCTTACAAAGAGGGGGAGAGACCCAGTACTTC. This gives the protein CASSLQRGGETQYF.

The chain joins TRBV2 to TRBJ2-6, with D unresolved. The CDR3 has 14 amino acids. CDR1 and CDR2 (germline): SNHLY, FYNNEI. V was shortened by 3 bases and J by 1 base, with 4 bases between the two germline ends. The CDR3 sequence is CASSDRSGANVLTF. Written as DNA, the CDR3 is TGTGCCAGCAGTGATAGGTCTGGGGCCAACGTCCTGACTTTC.

This chain links TRBV4-3 with TRBJ2-7; 8 nucleotides agree with TRBD1. The CDR3 runs to 18 residues. Looked up from germline, CDR1 is LGHNA and CDR2 is YSLEER. V shed 1 base and J 2 bases; nucleotides not matched to a gene: 13. The CDR3 spells CASSQVRGLGQETYEQYF. The CDR3 DNA reads TGCGCCAGCAGCCAAGTACGCGGGCTGGGACAGGAAACCTACGAGCAGTACTTC.